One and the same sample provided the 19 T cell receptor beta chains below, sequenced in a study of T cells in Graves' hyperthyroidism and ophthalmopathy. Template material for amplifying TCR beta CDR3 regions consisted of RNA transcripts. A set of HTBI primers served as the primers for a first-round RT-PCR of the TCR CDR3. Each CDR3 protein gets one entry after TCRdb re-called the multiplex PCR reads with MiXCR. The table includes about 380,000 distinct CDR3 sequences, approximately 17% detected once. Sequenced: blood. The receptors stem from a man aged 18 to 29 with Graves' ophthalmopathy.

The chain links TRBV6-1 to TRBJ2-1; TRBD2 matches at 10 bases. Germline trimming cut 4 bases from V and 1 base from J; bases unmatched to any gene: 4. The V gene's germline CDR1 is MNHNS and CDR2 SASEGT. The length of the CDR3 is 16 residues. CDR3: CASSASGGLSYNEQFF. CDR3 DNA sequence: TGTGCCAGCAGTGCTAGCGGGGGCCTGTCCTACAATGAGCAGTTCTTC.

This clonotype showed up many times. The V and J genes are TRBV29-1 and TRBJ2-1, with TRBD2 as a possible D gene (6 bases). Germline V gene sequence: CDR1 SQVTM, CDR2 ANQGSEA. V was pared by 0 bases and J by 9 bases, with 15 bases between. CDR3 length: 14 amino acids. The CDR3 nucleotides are TGCAGCGTTGAAGAACCGGGCGGGGACCCTGAGCAGTTCTTC. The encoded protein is CSVEEPGGDPEQFF.

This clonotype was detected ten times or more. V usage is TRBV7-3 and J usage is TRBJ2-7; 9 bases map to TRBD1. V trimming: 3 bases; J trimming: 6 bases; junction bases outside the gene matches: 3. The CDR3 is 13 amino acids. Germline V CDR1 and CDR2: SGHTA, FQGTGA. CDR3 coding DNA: TGTGCCAGCAGCTTGACAGGGGGAGGCGAGCAGTACTTC. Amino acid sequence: CASSLTGGGEQYF. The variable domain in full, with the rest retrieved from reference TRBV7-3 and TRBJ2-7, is GAGVSQTPSNKVTEKGKYVELRCDPISGHTALYWYRQSLGQGPEFLIYFQGTGAADDSGLPNDRFFAVRPEGSVSTLKIQRTERGDSAVYLCASSLTGGGEQYFGPGTRLTVT.

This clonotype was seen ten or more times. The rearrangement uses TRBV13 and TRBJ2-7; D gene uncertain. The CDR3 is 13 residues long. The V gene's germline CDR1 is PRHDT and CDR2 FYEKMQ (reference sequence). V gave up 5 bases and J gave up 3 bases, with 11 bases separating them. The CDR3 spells CASSRFIGYEQYF. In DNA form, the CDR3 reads TGTGCCAGCAGCCGTTTCATCGGCTACGAGCAGTACTTC. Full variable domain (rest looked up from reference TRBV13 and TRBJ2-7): AAGVIQSPRHLIKEKRETATLKCYPIPRHDTVYWYQQGPGQDPQFLISFYEKMQSDKGSIPDRFSAQQFSDYHSELNMSSLELGDSALYFCASSRFIGYEQYFGPGTRLTVT.

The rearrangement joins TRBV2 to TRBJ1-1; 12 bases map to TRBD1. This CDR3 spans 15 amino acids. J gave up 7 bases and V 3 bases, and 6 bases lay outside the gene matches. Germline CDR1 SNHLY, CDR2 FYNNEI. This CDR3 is CASSDVGDRGLEAFF. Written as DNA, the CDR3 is TGTGCCAGCAGTGATGTCGGGGACAGGGGGCTTGAAGCTTTCTTT.

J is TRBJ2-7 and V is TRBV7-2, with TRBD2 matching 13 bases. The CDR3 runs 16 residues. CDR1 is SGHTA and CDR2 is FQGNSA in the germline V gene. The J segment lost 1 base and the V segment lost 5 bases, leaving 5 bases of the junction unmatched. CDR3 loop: CASSLRTSGSSYEQYF. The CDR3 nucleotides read TGTGCCAGCAGCCTCCGGACTAGCGGGAGTTCCTACGAGCAGTACTTC.

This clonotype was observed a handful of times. CDR3 sequence (DNA): TGTGCCAGCAGCGGAGGACTAAATGAGCAGTTCTTC. Protein: CASSGGLNEQFF. The chain carries TRBV7-2 and TRBJ2-1, with D tentatively TRBD2 (6 bases). This CDR3 contains 12 residues. Trimming removed 5 bases from V and 7 bases from J, with 9 bases in between. Germline CDR1 is SGHTA and CDR2 is FQGNSA.

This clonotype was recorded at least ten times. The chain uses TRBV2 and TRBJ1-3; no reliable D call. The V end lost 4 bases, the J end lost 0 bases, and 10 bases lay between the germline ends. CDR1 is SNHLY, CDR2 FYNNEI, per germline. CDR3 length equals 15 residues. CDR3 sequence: CASSVAGDSGNTIYF. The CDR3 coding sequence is TGTGCCAGCAGTGTAGCTGGGGACTCTGGAAACACCATATATTTT.

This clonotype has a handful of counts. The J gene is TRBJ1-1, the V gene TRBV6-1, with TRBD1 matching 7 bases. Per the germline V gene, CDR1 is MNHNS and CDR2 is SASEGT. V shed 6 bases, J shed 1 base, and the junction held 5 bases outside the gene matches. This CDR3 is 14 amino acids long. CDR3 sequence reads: CASRGAGGNTEAFF. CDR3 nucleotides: TGTGCCAGCAGAGGTGCAGGGGGGAACACTGAAGCTTTCTTT.

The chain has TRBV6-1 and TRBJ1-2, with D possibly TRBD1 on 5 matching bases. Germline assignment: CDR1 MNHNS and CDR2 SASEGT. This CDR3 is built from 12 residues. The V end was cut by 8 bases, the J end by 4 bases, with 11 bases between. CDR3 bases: TGTGCCAGCGGCCAAACAGGCTATGGCTACACCTTC. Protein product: CASGQTGYGYTF.

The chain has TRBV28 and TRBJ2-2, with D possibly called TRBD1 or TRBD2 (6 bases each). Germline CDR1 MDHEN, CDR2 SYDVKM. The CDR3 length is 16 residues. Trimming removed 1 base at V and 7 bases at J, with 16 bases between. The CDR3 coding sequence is TGTGCCAGCAGTTTATTGGGAACAGGGAGGATCGGGGAGCTGTTTTTT. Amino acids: CASSLLGTGRIGELFF.

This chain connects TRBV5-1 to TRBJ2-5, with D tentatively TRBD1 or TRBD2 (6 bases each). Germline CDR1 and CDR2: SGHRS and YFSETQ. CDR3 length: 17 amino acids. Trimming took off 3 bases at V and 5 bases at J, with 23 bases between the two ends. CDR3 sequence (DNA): TGCGCCAGCAGCTCTGAGGGGTTGGGGGGCCACGGGGAGACCCAGTACTTC. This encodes CASSSEGLGGHGETQYF.

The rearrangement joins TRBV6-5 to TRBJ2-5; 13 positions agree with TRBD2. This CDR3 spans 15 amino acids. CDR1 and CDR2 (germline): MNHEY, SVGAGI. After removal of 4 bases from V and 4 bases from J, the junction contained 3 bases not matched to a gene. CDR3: CASSWTSGSGETQYF. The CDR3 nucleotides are TGTGCCAGCAGTTGGACTAGCGGGAGCGGAGAGACCCAGTACTTC.

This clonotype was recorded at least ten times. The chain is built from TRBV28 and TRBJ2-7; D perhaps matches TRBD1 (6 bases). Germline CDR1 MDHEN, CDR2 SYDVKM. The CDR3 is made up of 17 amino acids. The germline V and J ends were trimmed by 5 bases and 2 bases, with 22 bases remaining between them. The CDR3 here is CASSRPVTGMRAYEQYF. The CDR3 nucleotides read TGTGCCAGCAGTCGGCCTGTTACAGGGATGAGGGCCTACGAGCAGTACTTC.

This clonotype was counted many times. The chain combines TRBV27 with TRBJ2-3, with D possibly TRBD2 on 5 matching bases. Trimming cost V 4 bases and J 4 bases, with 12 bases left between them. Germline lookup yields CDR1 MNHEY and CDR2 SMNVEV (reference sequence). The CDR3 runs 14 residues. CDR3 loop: CASSSWQRADTQYF. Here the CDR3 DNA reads TGTGCCAGCAGTTCCTGGCAGAGGGCAGATACGCAGTATTTT.

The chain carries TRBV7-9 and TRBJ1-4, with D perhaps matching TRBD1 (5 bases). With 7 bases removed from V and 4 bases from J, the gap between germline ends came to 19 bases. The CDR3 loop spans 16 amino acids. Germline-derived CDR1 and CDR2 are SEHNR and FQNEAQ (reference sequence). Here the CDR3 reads CASTRVGRQINEKLFF. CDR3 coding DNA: TGTGCCAGCACCCGGGTTGGTCGACAGATTAATGAAAAACTGTTTTTT.

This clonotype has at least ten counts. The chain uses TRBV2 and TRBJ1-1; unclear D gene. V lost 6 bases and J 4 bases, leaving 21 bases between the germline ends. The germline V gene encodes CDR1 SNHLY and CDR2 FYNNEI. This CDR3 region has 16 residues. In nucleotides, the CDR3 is TGTGCCAGCAGCCTTATTAGGAACAGCCTGGTCACTGAAGCTTTCTTT. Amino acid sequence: CASSLIRNSLVTEAFF. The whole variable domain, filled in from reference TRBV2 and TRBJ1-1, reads EPEVTQTPSHQVTQMGQEVILRCVPISNHLYFYWYRQILGQKVEFLVSFYNNEISEKSEIFDDQFSVERPDGSNFTLKIRSTKLEDSAMYFCASSLIRNSLVTEAFFGQGTRLTVV.

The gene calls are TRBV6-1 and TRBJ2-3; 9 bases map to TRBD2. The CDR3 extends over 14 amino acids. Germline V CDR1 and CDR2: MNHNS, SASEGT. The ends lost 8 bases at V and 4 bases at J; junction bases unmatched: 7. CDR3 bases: TGTGCCAGCGCCACAGCGGGGGGCTCAGATACGCAGTATTTT. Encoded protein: CASATAGGSDTQYF.

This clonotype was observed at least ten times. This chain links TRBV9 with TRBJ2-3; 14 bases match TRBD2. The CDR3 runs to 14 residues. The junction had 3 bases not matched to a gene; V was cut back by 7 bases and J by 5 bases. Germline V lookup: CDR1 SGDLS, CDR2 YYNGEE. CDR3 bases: TGTGCCAGCGGGACTAGCGGGGGTATAGATACGCAGTATTTT. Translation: CASGTSGGIDTQYF.